This TCR beta chain was sequenced in a study of post-analysis software for immune sequencing data. About the research overall: Several disease courses (relapsing-remitting, secondary progressive and progressive-relapsing) of multiple sclerosis were included.

Study-wide results and caveats: Included in a set of 5 or 6 TRBV segments more frequent in patients than controls were TRBV5-6, TRBV5-1 and TRBV20-1. When compared against controls, multiple sclerosis patients showed significantly lower normalized Chao1 diversity. Under the F measure, samples that were prepared in one batch clustered strongly together.

This CDR3 spans 15 amino acids. V lost 2 bases, J lost 6 bases, and 8 bases stayed unmatched. Germline assignment: CDR1 SQVTM and CDR2 ANQGSEA. As for this clonotype: The antigen is unknown.

Sequencing libraries made from TCR beta cDNA carried unique molecular identifiers. Out of roughly 0.85 to 11 million T cells, about 510,000 cDNA molecules were generated. One entry per CDR3 protein results from TCRdb running MiXCR on the PCR reads. Among 750,000 to 950,000 distinct CDR3 sequences, more than 45% were seen once, and the ten largest hold roughly 5%. The rearrangement links TRBV29-1 to TRBJ2-1, with TRBD2 identical over 9 bases. Sequences were obtained from blood. This TCR came from a girl between 5 and 17 years old with multiple sclerosis. This CDR3 reads CSVELALAGINEQFF. The CDR3 DNA reads as TGCAGCGTTGAACTGGCGCTAGCGGGAATCAATGAGCAGTTCTTC.